This entry features one TCR beta chain sequence. Its antigen is currently unknown. The CDR3 contains 14 residues. Per germline, CDR1 SNHLY and CDR2 FYNNEI. Trimming removed 7 bases at V and 2 bases at J, with 11 bases between. The sample originates from a study of shared clonotypes between healthy human individuals. General study findings and limits: Non-shared clonotypes had lower generation probabilities than clonotypes shared by all four sorted-subset donors.

It was at deep level that the assay was run. TCRdb keeps only in-frame clones here, not all; method: immunoSEQ multiplex PCR. This sample has about 820,000 clones, with around 93% found just once. CD8 cells regarded as naive lacked CD45RO, were positively chosen for CCR7, and omitted terminally differentiated effector memory CD45RA+ cells. This chain joins TRBV2 and TRBJ2-2; D possibly corresponds to TRBD2 (6 bases). This receptor was identified in a man between 25 and 39 years old in good health. The specimen sequenced was naive CD8+ T cells sorted from blood. CDR3 bases: TGTGCCAGCATCCCCGGGAGCAACACCGGGGAGCTGTTTTTT. As protein: CASIPGSNTGELFF. The full variable domain, in which reference TRBV2 and TRBJ2-2 provide the parts outside the CDR3, is EPEVTQTPSHQVTQMGQEVILRCVPISNHLYFYWYRQILGQKVEFLVSFYNNEISEKSEIFDDQFSVERPDGSNFTLKIRSTKLEDSAMYFCASIPGSNTGELFFGEGSRLTVL.